This section outlines one TCR beta chain sequence together with its context. Antigen: not known. Primers for the PCR totalled 60 Vbeta and 13 Jbeta. Profiling relied on immunoSEQ multiplex PCR, and the TCRdb table lists in-frame clones only, not all of them. Here the sample spans about 160,000 clones, about 85% being singletons. These data belong to a study of cytomegalovirus exposure and HLA in healthy donors. Study-wide points: Some TCR beta chains (approximately 180 of them) were listed as cytomegalovirus-associated. Sequence variants that were highly shared formed a cluster that was likely a sequencing artifact.

The CDR3 contains 18 residues. V lost 0 bases, J lost 2 bases, and 7 bases stayed unmatched. Germline assignment: CDR1 SGHRS and CDR2 YFSETQ. Sequenced: PBMCs. This chain links TRBV5-1 with TRBJ2-1; 11 bases are shared with TRBD2. This sequence originates from a man aged 18 to 29 in good health and CMV-seronegative. The CDR3 bases are TGCGCCAGCAGCTTGGATCCTAGCGGGGGGAAGCCCTACAATGAGCAGTTCTTC. It is translated as CASSLDPSGGKPYNEQFF.